The 2 T cell receptor beta chains listed next were all sequenced from one sample in a study of cytomegalovirus exposure and HLA in healthy donors. PCR involved 60 Vbeta and 13 Jbeta primers. The protocol was immunoSEQ multiplex PCR, while the TCRdb copy is restricted to in-frame clones and leaves out a portion. The sample includes about 130,000 clones, about 74% of them seen just once. Sequences were obtained from PBMCs. The receptors here all came from a man in his forties in good health and CMV-seropositive.

The chain carries TRBV2 and TRBJ2-5; a weak D match, TRBD1 (5 bases). Germline V CDR1 and CDR2: SNHLY, FYNNEI. V lost 1 base and J lost 3, with 9 bases in between. The CDR3 sequence is 14 residues long. The CDR3 DNA sequence: TGTGCCAGCAGTGAAGGACAGTTAAAAGAGACCCAGTACTTC. It codes for CASSEGQLKETQYF.

The V and J genes are TRBV27 and TRBJ1-5; 7 nucleotides line up with TRBD1. CDR1 is MNHEY and CDR2 is SMNVEV in the germline V gene (reference sequence). Unmatched junction bases numbered 4, after V lost 3 bases and J lost 5 bases. The CDR3 totals 14 residues. The CDR3 bases are TGTGCCAGCAGTTTTAGGGGGCTGGATCAGCCCCAGCATTTT. As protein: CASSFRGLDQPQHF.